This is a list of T cell receptor beta chains from one sample in a study of shared clonotypes between healthy human individuals. Sequencing used immunoSEQ multiplex PCR; TCRdb keeps in-frame clones, though not all of them. This table holds around 1.9 million clones, about 92% found once. Sequences were obtained from naive CD8+ T cells from PBMCs. All receptors come from a man between 18 and 35 years old in good health. Some clones in this sample may be carry-over from other donors' samples. CDR3s include the opening cysteine and the closing phenylalanine or tryptophan. D genes are given only for firm matches. Some rows mark clone size as missing; the rest say once, few, many or name a class of expanded clone.

clone size	D gene	V gene	J gene	CDR3 DNA	CDR3 protein
.	.	TRBV9	TRBJ1-2	TGTGCCAGCAGCGTAGGGAGTGGTGCAGCTAACTATGGCTACACCTTC	CASSVGSGAANYGYTF
.	TRBD2	TRBV7-2	TRBJ2-7	TGTGCCAGCAGCATAGTATCTAGCGGGAAGGGCGAGCAGTACTTC	CASSIVSSGKGEQYF
.	.	TRBV12-5	TRBJ2-1	TGTGCTAGTGGGGCGACGAGGAATGAGCAGTTCTTC	CASGATRNEQFF
.	TRBD2	TRBV7-3	TRBJ2-1	TGTGCCAGCAGCTTAGCCCTAGCGGGAGTTGATGAGCAGTTCTTC	CASSLALAGVDEQFF
few	TRBD2	TRBV11-1	TRBJ2-5	TGTGCCAGCAGCTCCCTAGCGGACCAAGAGACCCAGTACTTC	CASSSLADQETQYF
.	.	TRBV29-1	TRBJ2-1	TGCAGCGGGGTCGACAATGAGCAGTTCTTC	CSGVDNEQFF
.	.	TRBV7-8	TRBJ2-7	TGTGCCAGCAGCTTAGCGGGGGCCGAGCAGTACTTC	CASSLAGAEQYF
few	.	TRBV28	TRBJ2-7	TGTGCCAGCAGTGACTACGAGCAGTACTTC	CASSDYEQYF
.	.	TRBV7-9	TRBJ2-1	TGTGCCAGCAGCTTACCAGAGAGCTCCTACAATGAGCAGTTCTTC	CASSLPESSYNEQFF
.	.	TRBV7-9	TRBJ2-2	TGTGCCAGCAGCCCGACTTATGGGACCGGGGAGCTGTTTTTT	CASSPTYGTGELFF
.	TRBD1	TRBV2	TRBJ2-7	TGTGCCAGCAGAACACCCGGGACAGGGGTAAAGGGCGAGCAGTACTTC	CASRTPGTGVKGEQYF
.	.	TRBV27	TRBJ2-1	TGTGCCAGCAGTGACCCTCCCCGGGCGTTCTTC	CASSDPPRAFF
.	.	TRBV30	TRBJ1-1	TGTGCCTGGACAAGTTGGGGGCTATTAGAAGCTTTCTTT	CAWTSWGLLEAFF
.	.	TRBV4-1	TRBJ2-1	TGCGCCAGCAGCCAAGGAAATACGGACTACTACAATGAGCAGTTCTTC	CASSQGNTDYYNEQFF
.	.	TRBV29-1	TRBJ2-3	TGCAGCGCCTGTCTGCAGGGTCAGGCAGATACGCAGTATTTT	CSACLQGQADTQYF
.	.	TRBV4-3	TRBJ1-5	TGCGCCAGCAGCCAAGATTGGCGGGGTGGCAATCAGCCCCAGCATTTT	CASSQDWRGGNQPQHF
.	.	TRBV30	TRBJ1-4	TGTGCCTGGAGCGAAGACATGTCAGGGGTAAAACTGTTTTTT	CAWSEDMSGVKLFF
few	TRBD1	TRBV29-1	TRBJ2-1	TGCAGCGTCCGGGACAGGGACTACAATGAGCAGTTCTTC	CSVRDRDYNEQFF
.	.	TRBV7-9	TRBJ2-5	TGTGCCAGCAGCCTTATGGTGGCGGGCCAAGAGACCCAGTACTTC	CASSLMVAGQETQYF
.	.	TRBV7-2	TRBJ2-3	TGTGCCAGCAGCAACCGGGACTCGAGAGGAGATACGCAGTATTTT	CASSNRDSRGDTQYF
.	TRBD2	TRBV6-6	TRBJ2-7	TGTGCCAGCAGTTCCACTAGCGCCTACGAGCAGTACTTC	CASSSTSAYEQYF
.	TRBD1	TRBV4-1	TRBJ1-2	TGCGCCAGCAGCCAACCGGACAGGATAAACTCGTATGGCTACACCTTC	CASSQPDRINSYGYTF
.	.	TRBV5-4	TRBJ1-1	TGTGCCAGCAGCTTGACTGACACTGAAGCTTTCTTT	CASSLTDTEAFF
.	TRBD1	TRBV13	TRBJ2-1	TGTGCCAGCAGCTTTGCAGGGGGAGTGTCTAATGAGCAGTTCTTC	CASSFAGGVSNEQFF
.	.	TRBV6-6	TRBJ2-7	TGTGCCAGCAGTCCACTCGGGGCCGGGGCCGGTCTCGAGCAGTACTTC	CASSPLGAGAGLEQYF
.	.	TRBV5-6	TRBJ2-7	TGTGCCAGCAGCTTGCTTACGGGACACCGAACATACGAGCAGTACTTC	CASSLLTGHRTYEQYF
once	.	TRBV4-3	TRBJ2-1	TGCGCCAGCAGCCAAGATTCGGCAGGGCAGGTTCTCGGGAATGAGCAGTTCTTC	CASSQDSAGQVLGNEQFF
.	TRBD2	TRBV27	TRBJ2-7	TGTGCCAGCAGTTTAATCGGCACTAGCGGGAGGAGCGAGCAGTACTTC	CASSLIGTSGRSEQYF
.	TRBD1	TRBV27	TRBJ1-4	TGTGCCAGCAGTCTGACAGGGACTGGTGAAAAACTGTTTTTT	CASSLTGTGEKLFF
.	TRBD2	TRBV9	TRBJ2-1	TGTGCCAGCAGCCCCGAACGACTAGCGGGATGGGATGAGCAGTTCTTC	CASSPERLAGWDEQFF
once	.	TRBV7-2	TRBJ1-2	TGTGCCAGCAGCTTAGCGGGGCAGGCGGCGGGATACACCTTC	CASSLAGQAAGYTF
.	TRBD1	TRBV6-5	TRBJ1-4	TGTGCCAGCAGCCCCACAGGGGGTTATGAAAAACTGTTTTTT	CASSPTGGYEKLFF
.	TRBD2	TRBV7-6	TRBJ2-1	TGTGCCAGCAGCTCGACTAGCCCCGGGTACAATGAGCAGTTCTTC	CASSSTSPGYNEQFF
.	TRBD1	TRBV11-2	TRBJ2-5	TGTGCCAGCAGGGATGGGACAGGGGGCCCTGGGACCCAGTACTTC	CASRDGTGGPGTQYF
.	.	TRBV9	TRBJ1-4	TGTGCCAGCAGCGTTTGGGGTGCAACTAATGAAAAACTGTTTTTT	CASSVWGATNEKLFF
.	.	TRBV28	TRBJ2-7	TGTGCCAGCAGTTCCCGCACAGGGTTGAGGGAGCAGTACTTC	CASSSRTGLREQYF